These T cell receptor beta chains were read from a single sample in a study of blood T cell repertoires in COVID-19. Assay: immunoSEQ multiplex PCR; the TCRdb copy retains only in-frame clones and omits some. Of some 200,000 clones in the sample, approximately 90% are singletons; the top ten hold roughly 6%. Material for sequencing was peripheral blood. The receptors here all came from a man aged 35 to 55 with active or convalescent COVID-19. The CDR3 runs from the conserved cysteine through the conserved F or W. The order of the fields is V gene, D gene, clone size, J gene, CDR3 DNA, CDR3 protein. D genes are given only for firm matches. Part of the rows lack a size; the others show once, few, many or a class for expanded clones.

v_call: TRBV5-6; d_call: TRBD1; clone_size: -; j_call: TRBJ2-7; cdr3_nt: TGTGCCAGCAGCGGTACCGGGACAGGGCGCGAGCAGTACTTC; cdr3_aa: CASSGTGTGREQYF
v_call: TRBV2; d_call: -; clone_size: -; j_call: TRBJ2-5; cdr3_nt: TGTGCCAGCAGTGAAACTGCCCGCGGGGAGGAGACCCAGTACTTC; cdr3_aa: CASSETARGEETQYF
v_call: TRBV30; d_call: TRBD2; clone_size: -; j_call: TRBJ2-6; cdr3_nt: TGTGCCTGGACCCTCGGGGGGGCTGGGGCCAACGTCCTGACTTTC; cdr3_aa: CAWTLGGAGANVLTF
v_call: TRBV4-1; d_call: TRBD1; clone_size: -; j_call: TRBJ1-2; cdr3_nt: TGCGCCAGCAGCCAAGATGCGGACAGGAGCATCTATGGCTACACCTTC; cdr3_aa: CASSQDADRSIYGYTF
v_call: TRBV2; d_call: -; clone_size: -; j_call: TRBJ1-3; cdr3_nt: TGTGCCAGCAGCGAGGACAGCCTCTCTGGAAACACCATATATTTT; cdr3_aa: CASSEDSLSGNTIYF
v_call: TRBV3-1/TRBV3-2; d_call: -; clone_size: -; j_call: TRBJ1-1; cdr3_nt: TGTGCCAGCAGCCGCCAAACGGGGGGCGCGCCCACTGAAGCTTTCTTT; cdr3_aa: CASSRQTGGAPTEAFF
v_call: TRBV5-1; d_call: TRBD2; clone_size: -; j_call: TRBJ2-1; cdr3_nt: TGCGCCAGCAGCTTTGTTGGTAGCGGGGACAATGAGCAGTTCTTC; cdr3_aa: CASSFVGSGDNEQFF
v_call: TRBV15; d_call: TRBD1; clone_size: -; j_call: TRBJ1-1; cdr3_nt: TGTGCCACCAGCAGACCAGACAGGGCTCACACTGAAGCTTTCTTT; cdr3_aa: CATSRPDRAHTEAFF
v_call: TRBV15; d_call: -; clone_size: -; j_call: TRBJ1-1; cdr3_nt: TGTGCCACCAGCAGAGATACCCCTGGCAGGGGGAACACTGAAGCTTTCTTT; cdr3_aa: CATSRDTPGRGNTEAFF
v_call: TRBV15; d_call: TRBD2; clone_size: -; j_call: TRBJ2-1; cdr3_nt: TGTGCCACCAGCAGAGGACTAGCGGCGAATGAGCAGTTCTTC; cdr3_aa: CATSRGLAANEQFF
v_call: TRBV14; d_call: -; clone_size: few; j_call: TRBJ2-2; cdr3_nt: TGTGCCAGCAGCCACCCCAGGGGAACGACCGGGGAGCTGTTTTTT; cdr3_aa: CASSHPRGTTGELFF
v_call: TRBV7-7; d_call: -; clone_size: -; j_call: TRBJ1-4; cdr3_nt: TGTGCCAGCAGCTTAGGACAGAGTAATGAAAAACTGTTTTTT; cdr3_aa: CASSLGQSNEKLFF
v_call: TRBV3-1/TRBV3-2; d_call: -; clone_size: -; j_call: TRBJ2-7; cdr3_nt: TGTGCCAGCAGCCCTGGGGCTAGCGTTTCCTACGAGCAGTACTTC; cdr3_aa: CASSPGASVSYEQYF
v_call: TRBV7-9; d_call: -; clone_size: -; j_call: TRBJ1-2; cdr3_nt: TGTGCCAGCAGCCCGGTCGGGGGTCGCTATGGCTACACCTTC; cdr3_aa: CASSPVGGRYGYTF
v_call: TRBV28; d_call: -; clone_size: -; j_call: TRBJ1-3; cdr3_nt: TGTGCCAGCAGTTTAGAATTTAGACAGTCCACGGGTGGAAACACCATATATTTT; cdr3_aa: CASSLEFRQSTGGNTIYF